Presented here are 21 T cell receptor beta chains from one specimen sequenced in a study of cytomegalovirus exposure and HLA in healthy donors (dated by TCRdb to about 2017). The library was made by the immunoSEQ multiplex PCR assay. For the multiplex PCR, a mixture combining 60 forward primers for TCR Vbeta segments and 13 reverse primers for TCR Jbeta segments was used. TCRdb stores this immuneACCESS table with in-frame sequences only. Part of the clones is absent; in the studies checked, under half of the shortfall reflects unresolved V genes, and no reason is known for the rest. This sample lists over 100,000 clones; 77% were detected once. 4.2% of the sample is in the top ten clones. The sequenced sample was PBMCs. The receptors were sampled from a male donor in good health and CMV-seropositive.

The chain carries TRBV4-1 and TRBJ2-3, with a possible D match to TRBD2 (5 bases). Trimming pared 4 bases from V and 9 bases from J, leaving 17 bases between. CDR3 length: 14 residues. CDR1 is MGHRA, CDR2 YSYEKL, per germline. The CDR3 here is CASSLRTEVRTQYF. CDR3 sequence (DNA): TGCGCCAGCAGCCTTCGGACGGAGGTGCGCACGCAGTATTTT.

The CDR3 spells CASSLVYSYNSPLHF. The CDR3 bases are TGCGCCAGCAGCCTCGTGTACTCCTATAATTCACCCCTCCACTTT. The chain employs TRBV4-1 and TRBJ1-6, with no clear D. This CDR3 contains 15 residues. The germline V gene encodes CDR1 MGHRA and CDR2 YSYEKL. V lost 4 bases to trimming and J lost 0 bases, with 7 bases between them.

The rearrangement links TRBV4-2 to TRBJ1-6; 9 nucleotides match TRBD1. Trimming removed 8 bases from V and 8 bases from J; junction bases left unmatched: 7. The CDR3 runs 14 residues. CDR1 is LGHNA, CDR2 YNFKEQ, per germline. CDR3 residues: CASGRDRAYSPLHF. The CDR3 nucleotides are TGTGCCAGCGGCCGGGACAGGGCATATTCACCCCTCCACTTT.

J is TRBJ1-3 and V is TRBV14, with unresolved D. The CDR3 has 14 amino acids. Germline CDR1 is SGHDN and CDR2 is FVKESK. Deletions cut 7 bases from V and 4 bases from J, with 14 bases between. For the CDR3, the DNA is TGTGCCAGCACCCACGGGATTCTCGGAAACACCATATATTTT. It encodes CASTHGILGNTIYF.

The V call is TRBV6-1, the J call TRBJ1-2; 7 nucleotides align to TRBD1. V lost 0 bases, J lost 11 bases, and 15 bases stayed unmatched. Germline loops: CDR1 MNHNS, CDR2 SASEGT. The CDR3 spans 16 residues. The CDR3 region has the DNA TGTGCCAGCAGTGAAGCCCCCACTGACAGGGTAAAGGGGTACACCTTC. It translates to CASSEAPTDRVKGYTF.

V is TRBV27 and J is TRBJ1-1; 10 bases are shared with TRBD1. Germline CDR1 is MNHEY and CDR2 is SMNVEV (reference sequence). The CDR3 consists of 16 residues. J was trimmed by 11 bases and V by 5 bases; bases with no gene match: 17. CDR3: CASSPLTGGALMGAFF. DNA for the CDR3: TGTGCCAGCAGTCCCTTGACAGGGGGCGCGTTAATGGGTGCTTTCTTT.

This CDR3 is CASSLGSGGAWDTQYF. The CDR3 DNA is TGTGCCAGCAGCTTAGGTAGCGGGGGGGCCTGGGATACGCAGTATTTT. V and J are TRBV7-6 and TRBJ2-3; 11 bases fit TRBD2. With 1 base clipped from V and 6 bases from J, the junction kept 6 bases outside the gene matches. Germline assignment: CDR1 SGHVS and CDR2 FNYEAQ. The CDR3 covers 16 residues.

This clone has only a few counts. The J gene is TRBJ2-3, the V gene TRBV11-2; weak D call: TRBD2 (5 bases). Per the germline V gene, CDR1 is SGHAT and CDR2 is FQNNGV. The CDR3 totals 15 residues. The V end lost 0 bases, the J end lost 4 bases, and 11 bases lay between the germline ends. The CDR3 DNA reads TGTGCCAGCAGCTTAGATCAAAGGACTTCAGATACGCAGTATTTT. It is translated as CASSLDQRTSDTQYF.

This clone was seen only a few times. The chain employs TRBV6-1 and TRBJ1-1; no definite D call. CDR3 length: 15 amino acids. The V gene's germline CDR1 is MNHNS and CDR2 SASEGT. V was shortened by 1 base and J by 1 base, with 10 bases between the two germline ends. The CDR3 nucleotides are TGTGCCAGCAGTGAAGGAGGGTGGGAGAACACTGAAGCTTTCTTT. Protein: CASSEGGWENTEAFF.

This clone was seen once. The chain links TRBV27 to TRBJ1-6; D not certain. This CDR3 spans 15 amino acids. Germline CDR1 is MNHEY and CDR2 is SMNVEV (reference sequence). The V end lost 4 bases, the J end lost 7 bases, and 14 bases lay between the germline ends. The CDR3 region has the DNA TGTGCCAGCAGTTACGGGAGGGTTTCGAATTCACCCCTCCACTTT. As protein: CASSYGRVSNSPLHF.

The chain is built from TRBV15 and TRBJ1-2, with 7 bases aligning to TRBD1. Germline V gives CDR1 LNHNV, CDR2 YYDKDF (reference sequence). The CDR3 is 14 amino acids. V shed 1 base and J 5 bases; nucleotides not matched to a gene: 4. As DNA, the CDR3 is TGTGCCACCAGCAGAGGGGACAGACTTTATGGCTACACCTTC. It codes for CATSRGDRLYGYTF.

V is TRBV30 and J is TRBJ1-2; D might be TRBD1 (6 bases). The germline V and J ends were trimmed by 8 bases and 7 bases, with 17 bases remaining between them. CDR3 size: 12 residues. Germline lookup yields CDR1 GTSNPN and CDR2 SVGIG (reference sequence). The CDR3 loop is CAGLRGGSGYTF. In DNA, the CDR3 is TGTGCCGGCCTGCGAGGGGGAAGTGGCTACACCTTC. The variable domain in full, with the rest retrieved from reference TRBV30 and TRBJ1-2, is SQTIHQWPATLVQPVGSPLSLECTVEGTSNPNLYWYRQAAGRGLQLLFYSVGIGQISSEVPQNLSASRPQDRQFILSSKKLLLSDSGFYLCAGLRGGSGYTFGSGTRLTVV.

The chain recombines TRBV27 with TRBJ1-1; 7 positions agree with TRBD1. V lost 7 bases, J lost 4 bases, and 6 bases stayed unmatched. Germline-derived CDR1 and CDR2 are MNHEY and SMNVEV (reference sequence). The CDR3 contains 13 residues. The CDR3 loop reads CASKEGAGTEAFF. CDR3 bases: TGTGCCAGCAAGGAGGGGGCGGGCACTGAAGCTTTCTTT.

This clone was recorded once. The chain recombines TRBV10-3 with TRBJ2-3; possibly TRBD2 for D (5 bases). Germline values: CDR1 ENHRY, CDR2 SYGVKD. Deletions cut 4 bases from V and 1 base from J, with 12 bases between. The CDR3 length is 15 residues. DNA of the CDR3: TGTGCCATCAGTGGTTCCCTAGCCGGCACAGATACGCAGTATTTT. Its protein is CAISGSLAGTDTQYF.

The chain couples TRBV27 to TRBJ1-4; 7 positions match TRBD1. The CDR3 is 19 amino acids. Germline trimming cut 8 bases from V and 3 bases from J; bases unmatched to any gene: 21. Germline CDR1 is MNHEY and CDR2 is SMNVEV (reference sequence). The CDR3 loop is CASPQWGTATTQSNEKLFF. DNA for the CDR3: TGTGCCAGCCCGCAATGGGGGACAGCAACTACTCAATCTAATGAAAAACTGTTTTTT.

This chain connects TRBV29-1 to TRBJ2-2; D may be TRBD1 (6 bases). V gave up 5 bases and J gave up 1 base, with 8 bases separating them. From germline, CDR1 is SQVTM and CDR2 ANQGSEA. The CDR3 spans 13 residues. The CDR3 loop is CSVRRGNTGELFF. The CDR3 DNA follows: TGCAGCGTTCGCAGGGGGAACACCGGGGAGCTGTTTTTT.

This clone was counted a few times. The chain couples TRBV5-6 to TRBJ1-1; no clear D. Between the trimmed V and J ends, which lost 2 bases and 11 bases, there was a span of 10 bases. Germline CDR1 and CDR2: SGHDT and YYEEEE. There are 11 residues in the CDR3. The CDR3 coding sequence is TGTGCCAGCAGCTTCGCGGGTTGGGCTTTCTTT. Residues: CASSFAGWAFF.

The V gene is TRBV28, the J gene TRBJ2-5; 7 nucleotides match TRBD2. From germline, CDR1 is MDHEN and CDR2 SYDVKM. V trimming: 3 bases; J trimming: 5 bases; junction bases outside the gene matches: 9. The CDR3 consists of 15 residues. In DNA, the CDR3 is TGTGCCAGCAGTTTGGGACTAATGATGTGGGAGACCCAGTACTTC. This translates into CASSLGLMMWETQYF.

The rearrangement uses TRBV11-1 and TRBJ2-1; 8 positions agree with TRBD2. Germline V gene sequence: CDR1 SGHAT, CDR2 FQDESV (reference sequence). Trimming cost V 5 bases and J 10 bases; bases outside gene matches: 7. CDR3 length equals 13 residues. This CDR3 reads CASSIGGAGEQFF. Here the CDR3 DNA reads TGTGCCAGCAGCATCGGGGGGGCCGGCGAGCAGTTCTTC.

The chain is built from TRBV5-1 and TRBJ1-1; D not resolved. CDR3 size: 14 residues. Trimming shortened V by 4 bases and J by 2 bases, and 12 bases separated the two germline ends. Germline lookup yields CDR1 SGHRS and CDR2 YFSETQ. The CDR3 spells CASSPQALNTEAFF. The DNA for the CDR3 is TGCGCCAGCAGCCCCCAGGCCTTAAACACTGAAGCTTTCTTT.

The rearrangement links TRBV6-5 to TRBJ2-1; D not resolved. The germline V and J ends were trimmed by 6 bases and 2 bases, with 8 bases remaining between them. Per germline, CDR1 MNHEY and CDR2 SVGAGI. The CDR3 covers 13 residues. The CDR3 here is CASRTLAYNEQFF. CDR3 in DNA: TGTGCCAGCAGGACCCTAGCCTACAATGAGCAGTTCTTC.